Listed below are T cell receptor beta chains from one sample, sequenced in a study of OX40 agonist ivuxolimab in advanced cancers. TCRdb keeps only in-frame clones here, not all; method: immunoSEQ multiplex PCR. Found here are 45,000 or so clones, approximately 91% of them singletons; the top ten hold around a fifth. The sequenced sample was CD4+ or CD8+ T cells sorted from blood, obtained in a trial of the OX40 agonist ivuxolimab. Source of these receptors: an adult with an advanced solid tumor such as melanoma, head and neck, liver or kidney cancer. CDR3s include the opening cysteine and the closing phenylalanine or tryptophan. D genes are given only for firm matches. A row's size may be missing; if present it is once, few, many or a size class.

j_call d_call v_call clone_size cdr3_nt cdr3_aa
TRBJ2-7 TRBD2 TRBV7-9 . TGTGCCAGCAGCCCAGGACTAGCGGGAGCCTACGAGCAGTACTTC CASSPGLAGAYEQYF
TRBJ1-4 . TRBV15 . TGTGCCACCAGCCGGCGGAGGGAAAAACTGTTTTTT CATSRRREKLFF
TRBJ2-7 TRBD2 TRBV29-1 . TGCAGCGCCGTCACTAGCGTCGCCTACGAGCAGTACTTC CSAVTSVAYEQYF
TRBJ2-3 . TRBV6-6 . TGTGCCAGCAGTTACTCCGGGGGCAGCACAGATACGCAGTATTTT CASSYSGGSTDTQYF
TRBJ2-3 . TRBV7-9 . TGTGCCAGCAGCCCCGCAGAAGATACGCAGTATTTT CASSPAEDTQYF
TRBJ1-1 . TRBV9 . TGTGCCAGCAGCCTAGAGGGGGGAGGGAACACTGAAGCTTTCTTT CASSLEGGGNTEAFF
TRBJ2-2 . TRBV7-2 once TGTGCCAGCAGTCTAAGGGGGTCCAACACCGGGGAGCTGTTTTTT CASSLRGSNTGELFF
TRBJ1-2 . TRBV27 once TGTGCCAGCAGTTTAAATACGGCGAGCTATGGCTACACCTTC CASSLNTASYGYTF
TRBJ2-7 . TRBV7-2 medium-sized TGTGCCAGCAGCTTAGCAGGGGGCGAGCAGTACTTC CASSLAGGEQYF
TRBJ2-6 TRBD1 TRBV7-9 . TGTGCCAGCAGCTCAGGGGGTTCTGGGGCCAACGTCCTGACTTTC CASSSGGSGANVLTF
TRBJ2-7 . TRBV6-6 . TGTGCCAGCAGTCAGCTCGGGGGTCTCGGCTACGAGCAGTACTTC CASSQLGGLGYEQYF
TRBJ2-2 TRBD2 TRBV2 few TGTGCCAGCAGGTTTAGCGGGGGGGCCACCGGGGAGCTGTTTTTT CASRFSGGATGELFF
TRBJ2-7 . TRBV19 . TGTGCCAGTAGTACGGGACTTAACTACGAGCAGTACTTC CASSTGLNYEQYF
TRBJ2-1 TRBD2 TRBV6-6 . TGTGCCACTTTAGCGGGGGGGCGCAATGAGCAGTTCTTC CATLAGGRNEQFF
TRBJ1-1 TRBD1 TRBV7-9 . TGTGCCAGCAGCTTCCCCGGGACAGGGGTGGAAACTGAAGCTTTCTTT CASSFPGTGVETEAFF
TRBJ2-7 . TRBV7-9 . TGTGCCAGCAGCCTATCTTCTGACGAGCAGTACTTC CASSLSSDEQYF
TRBJ2-2 . TRBV28 . TGTGCCAGCTTGGGAGTAACCGGGGAGCTGTTTTTT CASLGVTGELFF
TRBJ2-1 TRBD2 TRBV4-2 . TGTGCCAGCAGCCCCACACACGGGACTACCTTCAACAATGAGCAGTTCTTC CASSPTHGTTFNNEQFF
TRBJ2-7 . TRBV7-9 few TGTGCCAGCAGCCCACCCGGGACCAACTCCTACGAGCAGTACTTC CASSPPGTNSYEQYF
TRBJ2-3 . TRBV7-9 . TGTGCCAGCAGACCACCCCCGGGACTCATCCTAATGGATACGCAGTATTTT CASRPPPGLILMDTQYF
TRBJ2-5 TRBD2 TRBV27 . TGTGCCAGTTCAATTCGTCTGGCGGGACTATTCCAAGAGACCCAGTACTTC CASSIRLAGLFQETQYF
TRBJ1-4 . TRBV5-1 . TGCGCCAGCAGCGGGAAGACGGACGGCCTATCTAATGAAAAACTGTTTTTT CASSGKTDGLSNEKLFF
TRBJ2-5 . TRBV5-1 . TGCGCCAGCAGCTTCGGCTATGGGCGATATGAGACCCAGTACTTC CASSFGYGRYETQYF
TRBJ1-1 . TRBV7-6 once TGTGCCAGCAGTAGTCGAGGGAGCAGGGAAGCTTTCTTT CASSSRGSREAFF
TRBJ1-5 . TRBV19 . TGTGCCAGTAGTATGTCGGGGGGGGCATTTCAGCCCCAGCATTTT CASSMSGGAFQPQHF
TRBJ2-5 TRBD2 TRBV7-2 . TGTGCCAGCAGCTTATCCTCTAGCGGAGAGACCCAGTACTTC CASSLSSSGETQYF
TRBJ2-3 . TRBV7-2 . TGTGCCAGCAGCTTAGCAGGGTTCGGGGTTACGCAGTATTTT CASSLAGFGVTQYF
TRBJ2-7 TRBD2 TRBV13 . TGTGCCAGCAGCTTAGGGAAGAGCGGGGGGTCCTTC CASSLGKSGGSF
TRBJ1-2 . TRBV6-6 . TGTGCCAGCAGTTACGTGGTGCTCTATGGCTACACCTTC CASSYVVLYGYTF
TRBJ2-1 TRBD2 TRBV28 . TGTGCCAGCAGTTTGTCAGCGGGGGGAACTATCTCCTACAATGAGCAGTTCTTC CASSLSAGGTISYNEQFF
TRBJ2-7 . TRBV18 . TGTGCCAGCTCACCACCGGAGGAAACAGGGGGCGCAATAGCGGGATACGAGCAGTACTTC CASSPPEETGGAIAGYEQYF
TRBJ2-7 . TRBV7-7 . TGTGCCAGCAGTAAGGGATCCTCCTACGAGCAGTACTTC CASSKGSSYEQYF
TRBJ1-1 . TRBV9 . TGTGCCAGTGGAGTGGTAATGAACACTGAAGCTTTCTTT CASGVVMNTEAFF
TRBJ2-7 TRBD1 TRBV19 . TGTGCCAGTAGCCTTCAATGGGACAGGTACTACGAGCAGTACTTC CASSLQWDRYYEQYF
TRBJ1-4 . TRBV5-1 . TGCGCCAGCAGCAACGATATGGGGGAAAAACTGTTTTTT CASSNDMGEKLFF
TRBJ1-2 . TRBV27 . TGTGCCAGCAGTTTATCGGAAGACTATGGCTACACCTTC CASSLSEDYGYTF
TRBJ2-7 TRBD1 TRBV2 . TGTGCCAGCAGTGGGACAGGGTTCGCCTACGAGCAGTACTTC CASSGTGFAYEQYF
TRBJ2-7 . TRBV5-5 . TGTGCCAGCAGCTTAAGGGTGAACTACGAGCAGTACTTC CASSLRVNYEQYF